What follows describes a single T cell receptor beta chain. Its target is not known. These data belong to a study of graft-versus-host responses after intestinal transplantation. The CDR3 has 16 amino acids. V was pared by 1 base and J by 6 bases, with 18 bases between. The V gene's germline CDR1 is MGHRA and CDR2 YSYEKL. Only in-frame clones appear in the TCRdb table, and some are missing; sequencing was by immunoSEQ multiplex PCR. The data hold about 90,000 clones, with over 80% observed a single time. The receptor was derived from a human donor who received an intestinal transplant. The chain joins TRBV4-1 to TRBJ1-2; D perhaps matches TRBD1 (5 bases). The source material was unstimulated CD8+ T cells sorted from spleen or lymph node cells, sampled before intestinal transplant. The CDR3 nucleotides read TGCGCCAGCAGCCAAGTTTTGCTAAATGGGGGGGATGGCTACACCTTC. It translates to CASSQVLLNGGDGYTF.